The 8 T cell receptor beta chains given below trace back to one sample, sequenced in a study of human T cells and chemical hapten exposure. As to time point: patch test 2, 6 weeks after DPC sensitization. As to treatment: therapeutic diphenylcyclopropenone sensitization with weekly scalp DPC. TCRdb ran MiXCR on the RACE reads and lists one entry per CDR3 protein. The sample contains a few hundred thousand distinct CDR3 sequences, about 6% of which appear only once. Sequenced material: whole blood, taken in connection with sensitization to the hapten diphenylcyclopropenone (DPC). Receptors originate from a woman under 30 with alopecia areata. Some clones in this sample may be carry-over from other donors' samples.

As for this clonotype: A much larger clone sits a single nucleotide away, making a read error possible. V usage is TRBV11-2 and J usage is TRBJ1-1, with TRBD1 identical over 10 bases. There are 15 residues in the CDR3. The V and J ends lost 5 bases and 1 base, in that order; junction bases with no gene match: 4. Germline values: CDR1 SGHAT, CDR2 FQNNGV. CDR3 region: CASSQTGGWNTEAFF. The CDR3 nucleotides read TGTGCCAGCAGCCAGACAGGGGGCTGGAACACTGAAGCTTTCTTT.

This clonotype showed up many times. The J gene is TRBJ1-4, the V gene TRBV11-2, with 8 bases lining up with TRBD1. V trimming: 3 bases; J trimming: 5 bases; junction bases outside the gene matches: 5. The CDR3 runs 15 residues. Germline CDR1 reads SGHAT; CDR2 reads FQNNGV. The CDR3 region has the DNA TGTGCCAGCAGCTTTGGACAGGGCCGGAATGAAAAACTGTTTTTT. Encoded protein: CASSFGQGRNEKLFF.

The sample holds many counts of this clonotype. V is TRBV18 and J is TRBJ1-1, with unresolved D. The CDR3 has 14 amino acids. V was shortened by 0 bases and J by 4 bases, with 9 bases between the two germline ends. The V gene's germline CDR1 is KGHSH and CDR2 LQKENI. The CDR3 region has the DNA TGTGCCAGCTCACCACCAGTAGTAGCCACTGAAGCTTTCTTT. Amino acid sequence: CASSPPVVATEAFF.

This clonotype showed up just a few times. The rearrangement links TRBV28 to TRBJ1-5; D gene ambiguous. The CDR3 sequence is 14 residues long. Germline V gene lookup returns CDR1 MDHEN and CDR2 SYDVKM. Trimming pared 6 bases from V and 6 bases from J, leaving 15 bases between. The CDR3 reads CASSSGSPSQPQHF. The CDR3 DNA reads TGTGCCAGCAGCTCCGGGAGCCCTAGTCAGCCCCAGCATTTT.

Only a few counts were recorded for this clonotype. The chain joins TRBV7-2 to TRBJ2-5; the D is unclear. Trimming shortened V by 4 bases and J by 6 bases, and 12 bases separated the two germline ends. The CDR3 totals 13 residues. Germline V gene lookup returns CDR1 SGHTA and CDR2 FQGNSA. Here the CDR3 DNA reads TGTGCCAGCAGCTCCCACCCCGGGCAGACCCAGTACTTC. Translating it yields CASSSHPGQTQYF.

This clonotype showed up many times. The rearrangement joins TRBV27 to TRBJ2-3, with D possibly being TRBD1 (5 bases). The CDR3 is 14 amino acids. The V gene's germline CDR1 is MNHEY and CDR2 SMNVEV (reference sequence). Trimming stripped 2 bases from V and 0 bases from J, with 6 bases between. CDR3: CASSLPGSTDTQYF. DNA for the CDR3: TGTGCCAGCAGTTTACCAGGGAGCACAGATACGCAGTATTTT.

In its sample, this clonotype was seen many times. The CDR3 DNA sequence: TGTGCCAGTACCACAGCGTACCCACAAGAGACCCAGTACTTC. The encoded protein is CASTTAYPQETQYF. The genes are TRBV5-6 and TRBJ2-5, with D uncertain. The V gene lost 8 bases and the J gene lost 2 bases, with 16 bases spanning the gap. The length of the CDR3 is 14 residues. Germline V gene sequence: CDR1 SGHDT, CDR2 YYEEEE. The variable domain in full, completed from reference TRBV5-6 and TRBJ2-5, reads DAGVTQSPTHLIKTRGQQVTLRCSPKSGHDTVSWYQQALGQGPQFIFQYYEEEERQRGNFPDRFSGHQFPNYSSELNVNALLLGDSALYLCASTTAYPQETQYFGPGTRLLVL.

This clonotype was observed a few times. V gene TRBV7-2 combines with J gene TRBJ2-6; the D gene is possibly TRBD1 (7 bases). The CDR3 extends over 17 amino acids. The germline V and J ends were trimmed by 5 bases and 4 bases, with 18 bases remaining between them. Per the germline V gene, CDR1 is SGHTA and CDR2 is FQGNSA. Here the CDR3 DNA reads TGTGCCAGCAGCCCATTCGGAGGGGGCGCCGGGGCCAACGTCCTGACTTTC. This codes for CASSPFGGGAGANVLTF.